These T cell receptor beta chains were read from a single sample in a study of Graves' ophthalmopathy and Graves' hyperthyroidism. A single record per CDR3 protein comes from TCRdb applying MiXCR to the multiplex PCR reads. The data contain 600,000 to 700,000 distinct CDR3 sequences, over 40% of them singletons. The source material was peripheral blood. The receptors derive from an adult man with Graves' ophthalmopathy. CDR3s include the opening cysteine and the closing phenylalanine or tryptophan. Fields, in order: V gene, J gene, CDR3 protein.

TRBV29-1	TRBJ2-2	CSQGPGELFF
TRBV10-3	TRBJ1-5	CAISGTGSQPQHF
TRBV4-2	TRBJ1-2	CASSQDVSIAGYTF
TRBV6-2/TRBV6-3	TRBJ2-7	CASSYGWVPTSYEQYF
TRBV9	TRBJ2-7	CASSSGTSGLYEQYF
TRBV20-1	TRBJ1-1	CSASLQGGTEAFF
TRBV6-2/TRBV6-3	TRBJ1-2	CASSYSTGELYYGYTF
TRBV19	TRBJ2-7	CASSIVTGEGFYEQYF
TRBV25-1	TRBJ1-6	CASSDPRGGYNSPLHF
TRBV9	TRBJ1-2	CASSVGLAGGGGYTF
TRBV5-5	TRBJ1-2	CASSPMGQGGIGYGYTF
TRBV19	TRBJ2-2	CASSSLRSGELFF
TRBV6-5	TRBJ1-1	CASGKTEAFF
TRBV10-1	TRBJ1-5	CATGTGRQPQHF
TRBV5-1	TRBJ2-7	CASSPDLTDRGEQYF
TRBV24-1	TRBJ1-5	CATSGFNQPQHF
TRBV25-1	TRBJ2-2	CASSGSLAGELFF
TRBV7-8	TRBJ2-5	CASSVGAREETQYF
TRBV7-2	TRBJ1-1	CASSYENQNTEAFF
TRBV20-1	TRBJ1-1	CSARGTDMNTEAFF
TRBV19	TRBJ1-3	CASSTYKNGYTIYF
TRBV11-2	TRBJ1-1	CASSRRRSELNTEAFF
TRBV7-9	TRBJ1-2	CAWRRDGTNYGYTF
TRBV4-1	TRBJ1-1	CASSQNLGDTEAFF
TRBV19	TRBJ2-7	CASSTDGGRYEQYF
TRBV9	TRBJ2-6	CASSATSSGYGANVLTF
TRBV2	TRBJ2-7	CASSEERGPSYEQYF
TRBV5-1	TRBJ1-3	CASSFETGWDGNTIYF